A single sample gave rise to the 21 T cell receptor beta chains below, sequenced in a study of shared clonotypes between healthy human individuals. Using immunoSEQ multiplex PCR, the repertoire was profiled, and TCRdb retains in-frame clones only, with some absent. The data show a few million clones, roughly 92% seen once. Input material: naive CD4+ T cells sorted from blood. This sample's subset: CD45RA+ positively selected. All receptors come from a man aged 18-30 years in good health.

CDR3 sequence (DNA): TGCGCCAGCAGCCAAGAAAGACTAGGACACTATGGCTACACCTTC. Translating it yields CASSQERLGHYGYTF. The rearrangement joins TRBV4-1 to TRBJ1-2; D gene ambiguous. The ends were cut back, 0 bases at V and 3 bases at J, with 11 bases in the middle. This CDR3 contains 15 residues. Germline loops: CDR1 MGHRA, CDR2 YSYEKL.

This chain uses TRBV2 with TRBJ1-2; TRBD1 might be the D (5 bases). The CDR3 runs 14 residues. V lost 4 bases, J lost 8 bases, and 17 bases lay in between. Germline-derived CDR1 and CDR2 are SNHLY and FYNNEI. The CDR3 loop is CASSVTRAEGGYTF. CDR3 DNA: TGTGCCAGCAGTGTGACGCGGGCCGAGGGGGGCTACACCTTC. Using reference TRBV2 and TRBJ1-2 for the parts outside the CDR3, the full variable domain is EPEVTQTPSHQVTQMGQEVILRCVPISNHLYFYWYRQILGQKVEFLVSFYNNEISEKSEIFDDQFSVERPDGSNFTLKIRSTKLEDSAMYFCASSVTRAEGGYTFGSGTRLTVV.

The chain couples TRBV18 to TRBJ1-1; D perhaps matches TRBD1 (5 bases). This CDR3 contains 15 residues. Trimming left V 1 base short and J 3 bases short, with 12 bases between. Per germline, CDR1 KGHSH and CDR2 LQKENI. The CDR3 reads CASSPRSGEYTEAFF. As DNA, the CDR3 is TGTGCCAGCTCACCACGTTCGGGGGAATACACTGAAGCTTTCTTT.

This clone was seen more than once but under ten times. This chain uses TRBV30 with TRBJ1-1; TRBD1 matches at 8 bases. The germline CDR1 and CDR2 sequences are GTSNPN and SVGIG (reference sequence). V shed 0 bases, J shed 0 bases, and the junction held 6 bases outside the gene matches. The CDR3 spans 16 residues. The CDR3 region is CAWSVRDRGMNTEAFF. CDR3 sequence (DNA): TGTGCCTGGAGTGTACGCGACAGGGGAATGAACACTGAAGCTTTCTTT.

In DNA, the CDR3 is TGTGCCAGCAGCGCCCAGACGGCAACTGGAAACACCATATATTTT. This encodes CASSAQTATGNTIYF. The chain carries TRBV9 and TRBJ1-3; D not certain. CDR1 is SGDLS, CDR2 YYNGEE, per germline. Trimming removed 3 bases at V and 2 bases at J, with 12 bases between. The CDR3 runs 15 residues. Based on the CDR3 plus reference TRBV9 and TRBJ1-3, the full variable domain is DSGVTQTPKHLITATGQRVTLRCSPRSGDLSVYWYQQSLDQGLQFLIQYYNGEERAKGNILERFSAQQFPDLHSELNLSSLELGDSALYFCASSAQTATGNTIYFGEGSWLTVV.

This chain links TRBV7-8 with TRBJ2-5; 9 positions agree with TRBD2. This CDR3 comprises 16 residues. Germline trimming cut 0 bases from V and 1 base from J; bases unmatched to any gene: 3. From germline, CDR1 is SGHVS and CDR2 FQNEAQ. The CDR3 DNA sequence: TGTGCCAGCAGCTTAGCCCCTAGCGGGGTCCAAGAGACCCAGTACTTC. Translating gives CASSLAPSGVQETQYF.

V is TRBV18 and J is TRBJ1-6; D is possibly TRBD1 (5 bases). Germline CDR1 and CDR2: KGHSH and LQKENI. The CDR3 runs to 15 residues. The ends were cut back, 2 bases at V and 6 bases at J, with 11 bases in the middle. CDR3 in DNA: TGTGCCAGCTCACCAATACAGGCGATTAATTCACCCCTCCACTTT. This codes for CASSPIQAINSPLHF.

The chain employs TRBV4-1 and TRBJ1-4, with 7 bases fitting TRBD1. The germline V gene has CDR1 MGHRA and CDR2 YSYEKL. This CDR3 comprises 17 residues. The trim removed 4 bases at V and 4 bases at J, leaving 12 bases unmatched. CDR3 region: CASSPLGTASNNEKLFF. CDR3 DNA: TGCGCCAGCAGCCCCCTCGGGACAGCTTCGAATAATGAAAAACTGTTTTTT.

This clone has a handful of counts. This rearrangement joins TRBV6-6 to TRBJ1-2; 7 bases fit TRBD1. The CDR3 length is 12 residues. V trimming: 1 base; J trimming: 10 bases; junction bases outside the gene matches: 3. Per the germline V gene, CDR1 is MNHNY and CDR2 is SVGAGI (reference sequence). The CDR3 bases are TGTGCCAGCAGTTACTTGACAGGGTTCTACACCTTC. Its translation: CASSYLTGFYTF.

The V and J genes are TRBV10-3 and TRBJ1-5; the match to TRBD1 covers 7 bases. Unmatched junction bases numbered 13, after V lost 0 bases and J lost 5 bases. Looked up from germline, CDR1 is ENHRY and CDR2 is SYGVKD. The CDR3 sequence is 18 residues long. The CDR3 region is CAISESIGGAGGDQPQHF. The CDR3 DNA reads TGTGCCATCAGTGAGTCGATTGGAGGGGCAGGGGGTGATCAGCCCCAGCATTTT.

This clone was seen only once. This specimen includes other DNA sequences encoding the same CDR3. The rearrangement uses TRBV2 and TRBJ2-5; D may be TRBD1 (6 bases). This CDR3 is 13 amino acids long. The germline V and J ends were trimmed by 4 bases and 1 base, with 7 bases remaining between them. Germline CDR1 reads SNHLY; CDR2 reads FYNNEI. The CDR3 nucleotides read TGTGCCAGCAGTGTACAGGGCCAAGAGACCCAGTACTTC. Its protein product is CASSVQGQETQYF.

On this clone itself: The sample holds other DNA sequences that translate to the same CDR3. The genes are TRBV5-6 and TRBJ1-1, with unresolved D. Germline CDR1 and CDR2: SGHDT and YYEEEE. The CDR3 contains 14 residues. V was pared by 1 base and J by 1 base, with 8 bases between. CDR3 region: CASSLSLGNTEAFF. Written as DNA, the CDR3 is TGTGCCAGCAGCTTGTCTTTAGGGAACACTGAAGCTTTCTTT.

About this clone itself: The sample has other DNA sequences that encode this CDR3 too. The CDR3: CASSLGETQYF. In nucleotides, the CDR3 is TGTGCCAGCTCACTGGGGGAGACCCAGTACTTC. V is TRBV18 and J is TRBJ2-5; no firm D call. This CDR3 has 11 amino acids. V lost 4 bases and J lost 5, with 5 bases in between. In germline, CDR1 is KGHSH, CDR2 LQKENI.

The genes are TRBV11-2 and TRBJ2-3; 10 bases fit TRBD2. Germline trimming cut 5 bases from V and 6 bases from J; bases unmatched to any gene: 8. Germline CDR1 and CDR2: SGHAT and FQNNGV. The CDR3 consists of 15 residues. This chain's CDR3 is CASSPSGGASDTQYF. In DNA, the CDR3 is TGTGCCAGCAGCCCAAGCGGGGGGGCGTCGGATACGCAGTATTTT.

The chain combines TRBV2 with TRBJ1-4; no firm D call. The CDR3 consists of 14 residues. Germline V CDR1 and CDR2: SNHLY, FYNNEI. Trimming took 3 bases from V and 4 from J, leaving 9 bases between them. CDR3 nucleotides: TGTGCCAGCAGTGATCAACAGTATAATGAAAAACTGTTTTTT. Translating gives CASSDQQYNEKLFF.

This clone was seen once. The chain has TRBV4-1 and TRBJ2-5; D is tentatively TRBD1 or TRBD2 (6 bases each). The CDR3 length is 15 residues. The V and J ends lost 2 bases and 3 bases respectively, with 13 bases between them. Germline CDR1 reads MGHRA; CDR2 reads YSYEKL. CDR3 DNA sequence: TGCGCCAGCAGCCAAAACAGGGACTTGAAAGAGACCCAGTACTTC. It translates to CASSQNRDLKETQYF.

This chain uses TRBV9 with TRBJ2-2, with TRBD2 as a possible D gene (6 bases). Germline assignment: CDR1 SGDLS and CDR2 YYNGEE. The CDR3 runs 17 residues. V was trimmed by 2 bases and J by 6 bases, leaving 20 bases between them. CDR3 coding DNA: TGTGCCAGCAGCGTCGACCTAACAACGGGGGTTGCCGGGGAGCTGTTTTTT. Translated: CASSVDLTTGVAGELFF.

The chain employs TRBV5-1 and TRBJ2-5; 11 nucleotides align to TRBD2. The junction had 7 bases not matched to a gene; V was cut back by 5 bases and J by 4 bases. The CDR3 has 15 amino acids. Germline values: CDR1 SGHRS, CDR2 YFSETQ. CDR3 sequence (DNA): TGCGCCAGCAGTTCACTAGCGGGAGCTCGAGAGACCCAGTACTTC. It specifies CASSSLAGARETQYF.

J is TRBJ2-3 and V is TRBV28, with a possible D match to TRBD2 (6 bases). Germline-derived CDR1 and CDR2 are MDHEN and SYDVKM. The CDR3 sequence is 13 residues long. The V end was cut by 2 bases, the J end by 3 bases, with 6 bases between. In DNA form, the CDR3 reads TGTGCCAGCAGTTTAGCGGGGACAGATACGCAGTATTTT. Its protein product is CASSLAGTDTQYF.

The V gene is TRBV5-6, the J gene TRBJ1-1, with D possibly TRBD1 on 5 matching bases. CDR1 is SGHDT, CDR2 YYEEEE, per germline. V was pared by 0 bases and J by 0 bases, with 12 bases between. This CDR3 region has 16 residues. The CDR3 loop reads CASSLAGQNLNTEAFF. The CDR3 DNA reads TGTGCCAGCAGCTTGGCCGGACAAAACTTGAACACTGAAGCTTTCTTT. Together with reference TRBV5-6 and TRBJ1-1, the CDR3 gives the full variable domain: DAGVTQSPTHLIKTRGQQVTLRCSPKSGHDTVSWYQQALGQGPQFIFQYYEEEERQRGNFPDRFSGHQFPNYSSELNVNALLLGDSALYLCASSLAGQNLNTEAFFGQGTRLTVV.

The chain combines TRBV27 with TRBJ2-3; TRBD2 matches 10 bases. CDR1 is MNHEY, CDR2 SMNVEV, per germline (reference sequence). The CDR3 covers 15 residues. The V and J ends lost 4 bases and 7 bases, in that order; junction bases with no gene match: 8. CDR3 DNA: TGTGCCAGCAGTTCACAGCGGGAGGGCCGGAATACGCAGTATTTT. Its protein product is CASSSQREGRNTQYF.